The TCR beta chain described here comes from a study of shared clonotypes between healthy human individuals. Study at large: Three plates each covered CD4 naive and memory; CD8 naive two, CD8 memory one. Study-wide results and limits: The sole specimen, blood, was sampled, and tissue repertoires likely differ.

CD45RO-negative, CCR7-positively selected cells formed the naive CD8 fraction, excluding terminally differentiated effector memory CD45RA+ cells. Each of the donors was a healthy adult who was HIV-negative and had not had a recent acute infection or vaccination. The input for sorted-subset replicate PCRs was around 0.2 ug DNA, 30,000 or so T cell genomes. The method was immunoSEQ multiplex PCR; TCRdb's version includes in-frame clones alone and lacks a portion of them. The repertoire holds about 1.9 million clones, roughly 95% seen once, with approximately 1.6% in the top ten. Germline-derived CDR1 and CDR2 are LGHNT and FRNRAP. The CDR3 has 13 residues. The V gene end was trimmed by 8 bases and the J gene end by 3 bases; junction bases not matched to a gene: 3. Turning to this clone: Its antigen is as yet unknown.

The rearrangement joins TRBV12-5 to TRBJ2-3; 9 bases are a match to TRBD2. The sequence was collected from a young man in good health. Some clones in this sample may be carry-over from other donors' samples. The sample comprised naive CD8+ T cells from PBMCs. For the CDR3, the DNA is TGTGCTAGTTTGACTAGCGGTACAGATACGCAGTATTTT. Amino acids: CASLTSGTDTQYF.